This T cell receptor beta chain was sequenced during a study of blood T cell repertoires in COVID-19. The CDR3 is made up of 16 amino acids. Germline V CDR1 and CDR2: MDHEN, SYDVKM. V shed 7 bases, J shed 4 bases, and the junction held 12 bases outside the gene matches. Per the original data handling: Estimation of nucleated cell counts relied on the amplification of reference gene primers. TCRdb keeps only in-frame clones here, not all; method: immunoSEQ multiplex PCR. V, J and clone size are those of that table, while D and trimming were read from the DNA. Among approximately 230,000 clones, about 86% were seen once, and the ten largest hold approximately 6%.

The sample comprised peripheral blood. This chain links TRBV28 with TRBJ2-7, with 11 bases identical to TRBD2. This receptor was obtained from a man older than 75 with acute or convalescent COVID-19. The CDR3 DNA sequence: TGTGCCAGCACCGACAGAGGGACTAGCGGTTCGTACGAGCAGTACTTC. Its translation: CASTDRGTSGSYEQYF.